The 21 T cell receptor beta chains listed next were all sequenced from one sample in a study of CD8+CD57+ T cells in acquired aplastic anemia. According to the study, genomic DNA was the template for TCR beta VDJ and CDR3 profiling. TCRdb re-analysed the reads in MiXCR, keeping a single row per CDR3 protein. The profile covers about 190,000 distinct CDR3 sequences, with approximately 49% appearing a single time and 15% to 20% taken by the ten largest. The sample comprised sorted CD4+, CD8+, or CD8+CD57+ T cells (not recorded which) from PBMCs. Receptors were obtained from a human donor in good health, serving as a control.

This clonotype was seen many times. The rearrangement uses TRBV11-2 and TRBJ2-7; D call uncertain. Germline CDR1 SGHAT, CDR2 FQNNGV. The CDR3 has 15 residues. V was trimmed by 2 bases and J by 3 bases, leaving 14 bases between them. DNA of the CDR3: TGTGCCAGCAGCTTACTTTGGGTGACCGGCTACGAGCAGTACTTC. It specifies CASSLLWVTGYEQYF.

The rearrangement joins TRBV7-2 to TRBJ2-5, with D perhaps given as TRBD1 or TRBD2 (5 bases each). The germline V gene has CDR1 SGHTA and CDR2 FQGNSA. CDR3 length equals 15 residues. V was clipped by 5 bases and J by 5 bases, with 18 bases between them. The CDR3 DNA reads TGTGCCAGCAGCCAAGTCCAGGGTCCGGGGGAGACCCAGTACTTC. It encodes CASSQVQGPGETQYF.

In this sample, this clonotype turned up many times. The V call is TRBV20-1, the J call TRBJ1-1; D is unresolved. Germline CDR1 reads DFQATT; CDR2 reads SNEGSKA (reference sequence). The CDR3 is 14 residues long. With 0 bases removed from V and 7 bases from J, the gap between germline ends came to 15 bases. CDR3 amino acids: CSARDPVGGFEAFF. DNA for the CDR3: TGCAGTGCTAGAGATCCTGTAGGCGGCTTTGAAGCTTTCTTT.

This rearrangement joins TRBV7-2 to TRBJ1-4; TRBD1 agrees at 9 bases. V gave up 5 bases and J gave up 8 bases; unmatched junction bases: 6. Germline loops: CDR1 SGHTA, CDR2 FQGNSA. The CDR3 is made up of 14 amino acids. Here the CDR3 reads CASSEQGAGEKLFF. CDR3 nucleotide sequence: TGTGCCAGCAGCGAACAGGGGGCAGGCGAAAAACTGTTTTTT.

This clonotype was seen ten or more times. The chain is built from TRBV12-3 or TRBV12-4 and TRBJ1-6; D perhaps matches TRBD1 (5 bases). The CDR3 has 14 amino acids. The germline V and J ends were trimmed by 3 bases and 7 bases, with 10 bases remaining between them. The CDR3 loop reads CASSFSTANSPLHF. CDR3 bases: TGTGCCAGCAGTTTCTCGACAGCCAATTCACCCCTCCACTTT.

This clonotype was recorded a few times. The chain carries TRBV11-2 and TRBJ2-2; D uncertain. V was cut by 5 bases and J by 10 bases, with 14 bases left in between. In germline, CDR1 is SGHAT, CDR2 FQNNGV. CDR3 size: 13 residues. The CDR3 protein is CASSPKSPAELFF. The CDR3 DNA is TGTGCCAGCAGCCCCAAATCTCCGGCGGAGCTGTTTTTT.

This clonotype was counted ten times or more. V and J are TRBV12-3 or TRBV12-4 and TRBJ1-1, with unresolved D. Deletions cut 3 bases from V and 2 bases from J, with 13 bases between. The CDR3 extends over 15 amino acids. The CDR3 DNA reads as TGTGCCAGCAGTTTTACGTCGACACTAAACACTGAAGCTTTCTTT. Residues: CASSFTSTLNTEAFF.

This clonotype occurred many times. The rearrangement joins TRBV7-8 to TRBJ1-4; tentatively, D is TRBD1 (6 bases). Germline V CDR1 and CDR2: SGHVS, FQNEAQ. The CDR3 sequence is 15 residues long. The V and J ends lost 5 bases and 7 bases respectively, with 17 bases between them. DNA of the CDR3: TGTGCCAGCAGCCAACGGGACATAGCCGCTGAAAAACTGTTTTTT. This encodes CASSQRDIAAEKLFF.

V gene TRBV7-6 combines with J gene TRBJ1-4; no definite D call. V was shortened by 6 bases and J by 7 bases, with 12 bases between the two germline ends. This CDR3 is 13 amino acids long. Germline loops: CDR1 SGHVS, CDR2 FNYEAQ. The CDR3, as DNA: TGTGCCAGCAGTCGCTCACTCCCTGAAAAACTGTTTTTT. Translation: CASSRSLPEKLFF.

This clonotype appeared many times. The chain combines TRBV7-2 with TRBJ1-1, with 7 bases lining up with TRBD1. The CDR3 length is 16 residues. Per germline, CDR1 SGHTA and CDR2 FQGNSA. Trimming took 3 bases from V and 7 from J; bases not matched to a gene: 14. This chain's CDR3 is CASSFGAGGLAREAFF. In DNA form, the CDR3 reads TGTGCCAGCAGCTTTGGGGCAGGGGGACTAGCACGTGAAGCTTTCTTT.

This clonotype was observed a handful of times. The V and J genes are TRBV15 and TRBJ1-6, with D maybe TRBD1 (6 bases). Germline V lookup: CDR1 LNHNV, CDR2 YYDKDF (reference sequence). The CDR3 is 17 amino acids. V was pared by 3 bases and J by 7 bases, with 19 bases between. The CDR3 DNA is TGTGCCACCAGCAGCCCTCTAGCGGGGGCTGGAAATTCACCCCTCCACTTT. Amino acids: CATSSPLAGAGNSPLHF.

V gene TRBV5-4 combines with J gene TRBJ1-6, with 9 bases aligning to TRBD1. The CDR3 totals 13 residues. V lost 6 bases to trimming and J lost 10 bases; unmatched junction nucleotides: 5. Per germline, CDR1 SGHNT and CDR2 YYREEE (reference sequence). The CDR3 spells CASKGTGPSPLHF. DNA of the CDR3: TGTGCCAGCAAAGGGACAGGGCCCTCACCCCTCCACTTT.

This chain joins TRBV2 and TRBJ1-6; TRBD1 might be the D (6 bases). This CDR3 has 14 residues. V lost 10 bases and J 8 bases, leaving 18 bases between the germline ends. Germline assignment: CDR1 SNHLY and CDR2 FYNNEI. Written as DNA, the CDR3 is TGTGCCACACGAACGACAGGCGGGCATTCACCCCTCCACTTT. The encoded protein is CATRTTGGHSPLHF.

This chain connects TRBV2 to TRBJ1-4; 9 bases map to TRBD1. Germline assignment: CDR1 SNHLY and CDR2 FYNNEI. The CDR3 is 16 residues long. Unmatched junction bases numbered 10, after V lost 6 bases and J lost 5 bases. As DNA, the CDR3 is TGTGCCAGCAGCTTAGGCACAGGGGGCTCAAATGAAAAACTGTTTTTT. Protein sequence: CASSLGTGGSNEKLFF.

This chain joins TRBV20-1 and TRBJ1-1; TRBD1 matches at 12 bases. Germline CDR1 is DFQATT and CDR2 is SNEGSKA (reference sequence). The CDR3 extends over 16 amino acids. The junction had 5 bases not matched to a gene; V was cut back by 2 bases and J by 1 base. CDR3 region: CSARTGTGGRNTEAFF. The CDR3 DNA reads as TGCAGTGCTAGAACCGGGACAGGGGGCAGGAACACTGAAGCTTTCTTT.

This clonotype was picked up many times. The chain links TRBV6-5 to TRBJ1-3; maybe TRBD1 (6 bases). The CDR3 has 15 amino acids. The germline V gene encodes CDR1 MNHEY and CDR2 SVGAGI. Trimming took off 0 bases at V and 3 bases at J, with 9 bases between the two ends. Here the CDR3 DNA reads TGTGCCAGCAGTTACTCGGGCAGGGGTGGAAACACCATATATTTT. It codes for CASSYSGRGGNTIYF.

About this clonotype itself: One junction end does not reproduce the germline sequence, and a read error may be involved. This chain connects TRBV5-1 to TRBJ2-3; no clear D. From germline, CDR1 is SGHRS and CDR2 YFSETQ. This CDR3 spans 12 amino acids. CDR3 nucleotide sequence: TGTGCCAGCAGCGTTCATTTCGAGGAGCAGTATTTT. It codes for CASSVHFEEQYF.

On this clonotype: This sequence may be a read error, since a much larger clone differs from it by one base. The chain joins TRBV9 to TRBJ1-5; a possible D gene is TRBD1 (6 bases). The CDR3 is 15 amino acids. Germline-derived CDR1 and CDR2 are SGDLS and YYNGEE. CDR3 residues: CASGVEQGPNQPQHF. CDR3 sequence (DNA): TGTGCCAGCGGCGTAGAACAGGGCCCCAATCAGCCCCAGCATTTT. The full variable domain, in which reference TRBV9 and TRBJ1-5 provide the parts outside the CDR3, is DSGVTQTPKHLITATGQRVTLRCSPRSGDLSVYWYQQSLDQGLQFLIQYYNGEERAKGNILERFSAQQFPDLHSELNLSSLELGDSALYFCASGVEQGPNQPQHFGDGTRLSIL.

This clonotype occurred once. This chain uses TRBV7-2 with TRBJ2-7; no clear D. CDR1 SGHTA and CDR2 FQGNSA come from the germline V gene. The CDR3 is made up of 12 amino acids. V was pared by 7 bases and J by 5 bases, with 12 bases between. As DNA, the CDR3 is TGTGCCAGCACGCTAGGTGGACACGAGCAGTACTTC. It codes for CASTLGGHEQYF.

The chain uses TRBV7-6 and TRBJ2-1; perhaps TRBD1 as D (5 bases). Deletions cut 0 bases from V and 9 bases from J, with 12 bases between. Germline CDR1 is SGHVS and CDR2 is FNYEAQ. The CDR3 is made up of 14 amino acids. CDR3 coding DNA: TGTGCCAGCAGCTTAGCGCAGGGTTGGAGTGAGCAGTTCTTC. This codes for CASSLAQGWSEQFF.

In regard to this clonotype: This may stem from a read error, because a much larger clone lies one nucleotide away. The chain couples TRBV19 to TRBJ1-1; unclear D gene. Germline assignment: CDR1 LNHDA and CDR2 SQIVND (reference sequence). This CDR3 has 15 residues. The CDR3 spells CAGSIDRRANTEAFF. The CDR3 region has the DNA TGTGCCGGTAGTATAGACCGCCGGGCAAACACTGAAGCTTTCTTT.